These 26 T cell receptor beta chains came from one sample sequenced in a study of blood T cell repertoires in COVID-19. Repertoires were generated with immunoSEQ multiplex PCR, while TCRdb's copy carries only in-frame clones and drops some. The data contain roughly 230,000 clones, 83% of them singletons. The sample comprised peripheral blood. Receptors originate from a human donor in a cohort sampled during active COVID-19.

The rearrangement uses TRBV6-1 and TRBJ1-2; the D is unclear. Trimming took off 2 bases at V and 5 bases at J, with 15 bases between the two ends. CDR1 MNHNS and CDR2 SASEGT come from the germline V gene. The CDR3 loop spans 15 amino acids. The CDR3 region has the DNA TGTGCCAGCAGTGAAATCAGGCCTCTTATTTATGGCTACACCTTC. This translates into CASSEIRPLIYGYTF.

V gene TRBV10-2 combines with J gene TRBJ2-5, with D perhaps TRBD2 (7 bases). Trimming pared 8 bases from V and 5 bases from J, leaving 18 bases between. The CDR3 runs 14 residues. Germline V CDR1 and CDR2: WSHSY, SAAADI. In DNA, the CDR3 is TGCGCCAGCGGGGGAGGGGGGGCCGGCGAGACCCAGTACTTC. This gives the protein CASGGGGAGETQYF.

This chain connects TRBV16 to TRBJ2-7; D might be TRBD2 (5 bases). This CDR3 is 13 amino acids long. V was pared by 0 bases and J by 11 bases, with 14 bases between. In germline, CDR1 is KGHSY, CDR2 FQNENV. As DNA, the CDR3 is TGTGCCAGCAGCCAATCAAGCGGCTTAACGGAGTACTTC. Translating gives CASSQSSGLTEYF.

The chain carries TRBV12-5 and TRBJ1-2, with a tentative D call TRBD1 (5 bases). CDR1 LGHNT and CDR2 FRNRAP come from the germline V gene. The CDR3 totals 15 residues. The V end lost 2 bases, the J end lost 6 bases, and 16 bases lay between the germline ends. CDR3 sequence (DNA): TGTGCTAGTGGTTTGCGTCAGGGTAGTGCGAATGGCTACACCTTC. Amino acids: CASGLRQGSANGYTF.

The chain joins TRBV3-1 (or the pseudogene TRBV3-2) to TRBJ1-1; 8 nucleotides agree with TRBD1. J lost 7 bases, V lost 1 base, and 8 bases had no gene match. The germline CDR1 and CDR2 sequences are LGHDT and YNNKEL (reference sequence). The CDR3 contains 15 residues. The DNA for the CDR3 is TGTGCCAGCAGCCAAGTTAGGACAGGGAAGCGTGAAGCTTTCTTT. Protein product: CASSQVRTGKREAFF.

The chain employs TRBV27 and TRBJ2-7; 11 nucleotides match TRBD2. The CDR3 totals 14 residues. Germline trimming cut 5 bases from V and 6 bases from J; bases unmatched to any gene: 6. CDR1 is MNHEY and CDR2 is SMNVEV in the germline V gene (reference sequence). The CDR3 nucleotides read TGTGCCAGCAGTGCCTCAACTAGCGGGAGCGAGCAGTACTTC. It encodes CASSASTSGSEQYF.

In the case of this clone: The same CDR3 also results from other DNA sequences found in this sample. The rearrangement links TRBV6-5 to TRBJ1-1; TRBD1 agrees at 8 bases. In germline, CDR1 is MNHEY, CDR2 SVGAGI. The V gene end was trimmed by 6 bases and the J gene end by 1 base; junction bases not matched to a gene: 1. The CDR3 is 13 residues long. CDR3 sequence (DNA): TGTGCCAGCAGCGGACAGGGGAACACTGAAGCTTTCTTT. This encodes CASSGQGNTEAFF.

This chain connects TRBV18 to TRBJ2-6; the D is unclear. V lost 3 bases and J 0 bases, leaving 9 bases between the germline ends. The germline CDR1 and CDR2 sequences are KGHSH and LQKENI. CDR3 length equals 16 residues. CDR3 nucleotides: TGTGCCAGCTCACCGAGGAAGGACTCTGGGGCCAACGTCCTGACTTTC. It codes for CASSPRKDSGANVLTF.

The rearrangement uses TRBV28 and TRBJ1-2; 12 positions agree with TRBD1. Germline CDR1 MDHEN, CDR2 SYDVKM. The CDR3 consists of 17 residues. V trimming: 1 base; J trimming: 3 bases; junction bases outside the gene matches: 6. The CDR3 nucleotides read TGTGCCAGCAGTTTATACGGGACAGGGGGCAGAGACTATGGCTACACCTTC. This sequence encodes CASSLYGTGGRDYGYTF.

The chain couples TRBV15 to TRBJ2-4, with a possible D match to TRBD2 (5 bases). The germline gives CDR1 LNHNV, CDR2 YYDKDF (reference sequence). The germline V and J ends were trimmed by 5 bases and 8 bases, with 16 bases remaining between them. The CDR3 runs to 14 residues. The CDR3 DNA follows: TGTGCCACCAGCTTCGGACTCCTAGGAGACATTCAGTACTTC. Translated: CATSFGLLGDIQYF. The entire variable domain, with the rest obtained from reference TRBV15 and TRBJ2-4, is as follows: DAMVIQNPRYQVTQFGKPVTLSCSQTLNHNVMYWYQQKSSQAPKLLFHYYDKDFNNEADTPDNFQSRRPNTSFCFLDIRSPGLGDTAMYLCATSFGLLGDIQYFGAGTRLSVL.

This clone showed up many times. Other nucleotide sequences in the sample specify the same CDR3. The V call is TRBV2, the J call TRBJ1-5; D uncertain. Trimming took off 4 bases at V and 4 bases at J, with 8 bases between the two ends. The germline CDR1 and CDR2 sequences are SNHLY and FYNNEI. The CDR3 loop spans 13 amino acids. The CDR3 spells CASSAGRNQPQHF. The CDR3 coding sequence is TGTGCCAGCAGTGCCGGTCGTAATCAGCCCCAGCATTTT.

In this sample, this clone turned up once. The chain joins TRBV6-5 to TRBJ1-4; TRBD1 is a possible D gene (5 bases). CDR1 is MNHEY, CDR2 SVGAGI, per germline. This CDR3 is 15 amino acids long. Trimming took 2 bases from V and 8 from J, leaving 15 bases between them. This CDR3 reads CASSYAGLPMEKLFF. As DNA, the CDR3 is TGTGCCAGCAGTTACGCGGGACTCCCGATGGAAAAACTGTTTTTT.

The chain carries TRBV27 and TRBJ2-7, with 7 bases identical to TRBD2. The CDR3 runs to 12 residues. The germline gives CDR1 MNHEY, CDR2 SMNVEV (reference sequence). Unmatched junction bases numbered 1, after V lost 2 bases and J lost 6 bases. CDR3 coding DNA: TGTGCCAGCAGTTTAGGGGGGGGCGAGCAGTACTTC. Encoded protein: CASSLGGGEQYF.

This chain joins TRBV4-1 and TRBJ2-7; a weak D match, TRBD1 (5 bases). The CDR3 has 13 residues. CDR1 MGHRA and CDR2 YSYEKL come from the germline V gene. The V gene lost 0 bases and the J gene lost 11 bases, with 14 bases spanning the gap. The CDR3 DNA sequence: TGCGCCAGCAGCCAAGATTCGGCAGGGAAGGAGTACTTC. Translating gives CASSQDSAGKEYF.

This clone was counted a few times. The chain has TRBV5-6 and TRBJ1-2; 8 bases fit TRBD1. J gave up 5 bases and V 4 bases, and 10 bases lay outside the gene matches. Germline CDR1 and CDR2: SGHDT and YYEEEE. The CDR3 has 15 amino acids. The CDR3 is CASSPLDRVGYGYTF. CDR3 in DNA: TGTGCCAGCAGCCCCTTGGACAGGGTTGGTTATGGCTACACCTTC.

This chain connects TRBV5-1 to TRBJ1-2, with TRBD1 matching 8 bases. With 5 bases clipped from V and 4 bases from J, the junction kept 7 bases outside the gene matches. Germline-derived CDR1 and CDR2 are SGHRS and YFSETQ. The CDR3 loop spans 14 amino acids. The CDR3 region has the DNA TGCGCCAGCAGTGAGATCGGGACAGGCTATGGCTACACCTTC. Translation gives CASSEIGTGYGYTF.

The chain couples TRBV10-2 to TRBJ1-5, with 7 bases identical to TRBD1. CDR1 is WSHSY and CDR2 is SAAADI in the germline V gene. Trimming removed 6 bases from V and 6 bases from J; junction bases left unmatched: 8. The CDR3 extends over 14 amino acids. The DNA for the CDR3 is TGCGCCAGCAGCGCGACAGGGCAGGGTCAGCCCCAGCATTTT. Protein: CASSATGQGQPQHF.

This clone was observed once. This chain uses TRBV19 with TRBJ1-3; possible D gene TRBD1, 6 bases. Germline V gene sequence: CDR1 LNHDA, CDR2 SQIVND (reference sequence). This CDR3 comprises 16 residues. Trimming took off 5 bases at V and 0 bases at J, with 14 bases between the two ends. CDR3 sequence reads: CASSDQQGYSGNTIYF. The CDR3 bases are TGTGCCAGTAGTGACCAACAGGGCTACTCTGGAAACACCATATATTTT.

The rearrangement links TRBV10-1 to TRBJ2-1; 11 nucleotides align to TRBD2. Germline trimming cut 0 bases from V and 7 bases from J; bases unmatched to any gene: 2. This CDR3 spans 15 amino acids. CDR1 is WNHNN, CDR2 SYGVQD, per germline (reference sequence). CDR3 amino acids: CASSESTSGSNEQFF. The CDR3, as DNA: TGCGCCAGCAGTGAGTCAACTAGCGGGAGTAATGAGCAGTTCTTC.

Only a few counts were recorded for this clone. This chain links TRBV6-6 with TRBJ1-6, with D perhaps matching TRBD1 (5 bases). Between the trimmed V and J ends, which lost 7 bases and 7 bases, there was a span of 14 bases. Germline values: CDR1 MNHNY, CDR2 SVGAGI (reference sequence). The CDR3 covers 14 residues. CDR3 region: CASTRGDGNSPLHF. DNA for the CDR3: TGTGCCAGCACCCGGGGGGATGGAAATTCACCCCTCCACTTT.

The V and J genes are TRBV10-3 and TRBJ1-4; TRBD1 matches at 7 bases. This CDR3 is built from 15 residues. Germline V gene sequence: CDR1 ENHRY, CDR2 SYGVKD. J was trimmed by 3 bases and V by 4 bases; bases with no gene match: 5. The CDR3 sequence: CAISGQGGANEKLFF. The DNA for the CDR3 is TGTGCCATCAGTGGACAGGGTGGTGCTAATGAAAAACTGTTTTTT.

The chain employs TRBV4-1 and TRBJ2-3; the D is unclear. The CDR3 consists of 12 residues. In germline, CDR1 is MGHRA, CDR2 YSYEKL. The germline V and J ends were trimmed by 1 base and 4 bases, with 3 bases remaining between them. DNA for the CDR3: TGCGCCAGCAGCCAAGCCTCAGATACGCAGTATTTT. Protein sequence: CASSQASDTQYF.

The gene calls are TRBV18 and TRBJ1-1, with 9 positions matching TRBD1. The CDR3 length is 15 residues. CDR1 is KGHSH, CDR2 LQKENI, per germline. V lost 4 bases and J lost 2; bases outside the gene matches: 5. Here the CDR3 reads CASSQNRGPNTEAFF. The CDR3 DNA is TGTGCCAGCTCACAGAACAGGGGGCCCAACACTGAAGCTTTCTTT.

The chain joins TRBV5-1 to TRBJ2-2, with TRBD1 matching 7 bases. This CDR3 has 15 amino acids. The V gene end was trimmed by 4 bases and the J gene end by 1 base; junction bases not matched to a gene: 4. Germline lookup yields CDR1 SGHRS and CDR2 YFSETQ. The CDR3, as DNA: TGCGCCAGCAGCAACCAGGGGGTGAACACCGGGGAGCTGTTTTTT. As protein: CASSNQGVNTGELFF.

Remarks on this clone: The sample holds other DNA sequences that translate to the same CDR3. This chain connects TRBV18 to TRBJ1-4; 9 bases map to TRBD1. After removal of 3 bases from V and 8 bases from J, the junction contained 4 bases not matched to a gene. The CDR3 totals 14 residues. From germline, CDR1 is KGHSH and CDR2 LQKENI. The CDR3 DNA follows: TGTGCCAGCTCACCGGGACAGGGAGGCGAAAAACTGTTTTTT. Residues: CASSPGQGGEKLFF.

The chain links TRBV2 to TRBJ1-1; 10 positions agree with TRBD1. Germline values: CDR1 SNHLY, CDR2 FYNNEI. Unmatched junction bases numbered 7, after V lost 6 bases and J lost 0 bases. The CDR3 runs to 16 residues. Here the CDR3 DNA reads TGTGCCAGCAGATATCTGGACAGGGGGTTGAACACTGAAGCTTTCTTT. Translation gives CASRYLDRGLNTEAFF.